These T cell receptor beta chains were read from a single sample in a study of shared clonotypes between healthy human individuals. The repertoire was sequenced with immunoSEQ multiplex PCR; TCRdb's copy has only in-frame clones and lacks some. The sample gives some 2 million clones, about 94% of which show up once; roughly 1% is in the top ten. Specimen: naive CD8+ T cells sorted from blood. These receptors were collected from a man between 18 and 35 years old in good health. CDR3s include the opening cysteine and the closing phenylalanine or tryptophan.

CDR3 length	V gene	J gene	CDR3 protein
13	TRBV10-2	TRBJ2-7	CATSSAGEDEQYF
14	TRBV5-6	TRBJ2-3	CASSLAGIADTQYF
13	TRBV10-1	TRBJ1-1	CASSEDKNTEAFF
15	TRBV4-3	TRBJ1-2	CASSRLTGQGDIYTF
13	TRBV4-2	TRBJ2-7	CASSQERSYEQYF
16	TRBV4-2	TRBJ2-1	CASSQEGVRGRNEQFF
15	TRBV6-5	TRBJ2-3	CASSYGGGYGDTQYF
16	TRBV30	TRBJ1-1	CAWSTPSERAGAEAFF
16	TRBV14	TRBJ2-7	CASSQVERGTTNEQYF
15	TRBV4-3	TRBJ2-5	CASSQEAGVVETQYF
14	TRBV7-2	TRBJ1-6	CASSLEQGASPLHF
13	TRBV13	TRBJ2-3	CASSDDSTDTQYF
15	TRBV6-5	TRBJ2-5	CASSFSGRAQETQYF
14	TRBV5-4	TRBJ1-1	CASSPDSLNTEAFF
15	TRBV19	TRBJ1-1	CASSMPRDGVTEAFF
16	TRBV4-3	TRBJ1-6	CASSRLTGDVGSPLHF
14	TRBV6-5	TRBJ1-4	CASRGPATNEKLFF
14	TRBV9	TRBJ2-7	CASSAVGGEDEQYF
17	TRBV4-3	TRBJ2-1	CASSQDPLAGSANEQFF
14	TRBV6-1	TRBJ1-4	CASSGDRGWEKLFF
15	TRBV28	TRBJ2-7	CASSSRLGRYYEQYF
15	TRBV11-2	TRBJ2-7	CASSVGTGFVGEQYF
15	TRBV5-6	TRBJ2-1	CASSGTGSPINEQFF
11	TRBV30	TRBJ2-1	CAWSPLGMLFF
13	TRBV19	TRBJ2-7	CASSISESYEQYF
16	TRBV7-8	TRBJ2-1	CASSLPSGTVHNEQFF
16	TRBV6-1	TRBJ2-5	CASSEGFGGEEETQYF
15	TRBV5-6	TRBJ2-3	CASSLNGRPTDTQYF
16	TRBV5-1	TRBJ1-2	CASSWDVLSNNYGYTF
16	TRBV4-3	TRBJ2-5	CASSQDLWDREETQYF
13	TRBV27	TRBJ2-2	CASSFSVTGELFF
13	TRBV7-7	TRBJ2-5	CASSLDGEETQYF
15	TRBV5-4	TRBJ1-2	CASSLGTALNYGYTF
17	TRBV5-5	TRBJ2-3	CASSLDSGREEIDTQYF
16	TRBV27	TRBJ1-2	CASSLSPGTGFRGYTF
13	TRBV29-1	TRBJ1-2	CSVEDRTGRGYTF
15	TRBV7-2	TRBJ2-3	CASSLAGGFGDTQYF
16	TRBV4-1	TRBJ1-2	CASSHPQGARDYGYTF
17	TRBV4-1	TRBJ2-1	CASSQEGWGSSYNEQFF
14	TRBV11-3	TRBJ2-7	CASSEGTASYEQYF
15	TRBV27	TRBJ1-2	CASSHGQGPNYGYTF
13	TRBV5-4	TRBJ1-1	CASSRGQDTEAFF
11	TRBV10-3	TRBJ2-7	CAISETGEQYF
16	TRBV2	TRBJ2-3	CASSERRLSGTDTQYF
15	TRBV27	TRBJ1-1	CASSLSLEGDTEAFF
15	TRBV27	TRBJ1-6	CASSLGRASGETLHF
15	TRBV6-8	TRBJ2-3	CARTTRQMDTDTQYF
15	TRBV7-9	TRBJ2-7	CASSFPPSGTYEQYF
13	TRBV29-1	TRBJ2-7	CSVVVISSYEQYF